The 22 T cell receptor beta chains below come from one sample, sequenced in a study of T cell responses to AZD1222 COVID-19 vaccine. Clones were sequenced by immunoSEQ multiplex PCR, and TCRdb holds only the in-frame ones, with some missing. The table has roughly 120,000 clones, approximately 87% seen once. Source: peripheral blood, taken 28 days after the second AZD1222 dose. Receptor source: an adult who received the AZD1222 COVID-19 vaccine.

The rearrangement links TRBV19 to TRBJ1-2; D is unclear. V was trimmed by 8 bases and J by 4 bases, leaving 11 bases between them. The CDR3 is made up of 12 amino acids. CDR1 and CDR2 from the germline V gene are LNHDA and SQIVND (reference sequence). The CDR3 is CASGQWFYGYTF. In nucleotides, the CDR3 is TGTGCCAGTGGTCAGTGGTTCTATGGCTACACCTTC.

The J gene is TRBJ2-7, the V gene TRBV27, with D hard to call. Germline CDR1 MNHEY, CDR2 SMNVEV (reference sequence). Between the trimmed V and J ends, which lost 0 bases and 1 base, there was a span of 4 bases. This CDR3 comprises 13 residues. The CDR3 sequence: CASSLSGSYEQYF. The CDR3 bases are TGTGCCAGCAGTTTATCTGGGTCCTACGAGCAGTACTTC.

A few counts support this clone. The rearrangement uses TRBV9 and TRBJ2-1; 7 nucleotides match TRBD1. The CDR3 loop spans 16 amino acids. CDR1 and CDR2 (germline): SGDLS, YYNGEE. J was trimmed by 6 bases and V by 0 bases; bases with no gene match: 9. In DNA form, the CDR3 reads TGTGCCAGCAGCGTAGAGGGGGCCCCGGACCTCAATGAGCAGTTCTTC. Translation: CASSVEGAPDLNEQFF.

This chain uses TRBV3-1 (or the pseudogene TRBV3-2) with TRBJ1-5, with D uncertain. The germline CDR1 and CDR2 sequences are LGHDT and YNNKEL (reference sequence). Trimming removed 0 bases at V and 9 bases at J, with 15 bases between. The CDR3 covers 15 residues. CDR3 sequence (DNA): TGTGCCAGCAGCCAAGATCATTGGCCCTTCGGGCCCCAGCATTTT. Translation: CASSQDHWPFGPQHF.

J is TRBJ1-2 and V is TRBV5-1; the match to TRBD1 covers 12 bases. The CDR3 is made up of 15 amino acids. Germline CDR1 is SGHRS and CDR2 is YFSETQ. The trim removed 3 bases at V and 6 bases at J, leaving 6 bases unmatched. As DNA, the CDR3 is TGCGCCAGCAGCTCGAGGGACAGGGGGCAACATGGCTACACCTTC. Its protein product is CASSSRDRGQHGYTF.

This clone appeared once. The CDR3 region is CASSLRQGPNEQFF. The CDR3, as DNA: TGTGCCAGCAGCTTAAGACAGGGGCCCAATGAGCAGTTCTTC. The rearrangement uses TRBV7-2 and TRBJ2-1; 8 bases line up with TRBD1. This CDR3 has 14 residues. Germline CDR1 is SGHTA and CDR2 is FQGNSA. The junction had 3 bases not matched to a gene; V was cut back by 2 bases and J by 6 bases.

This chain uses TRBV7-3 with TRBJ1-4, with TRBD1 matching 7 bases. Germline CDR1 and CDR2: SGHTA and FQGTGA. After removal of 6 bases from V and 0 bases from J, the junction contained 22 bases not matched to a gene. CDR3 length: 21 residues. The CDR3 loop is CASSQSRPPGQMPATNEKLFF. The CDR3 nucleotides are TGTGCCAGCAGTCAATCCCGTCCTCCGGGACAGATGCCTGCAACTAATGAAAAACTGTTTTTT.

V gene TRBV7-2 combines with J gene TRBJ1-3; D is unclear. Trimming removed 6 bases at V and 4 bases at J, with 19 bases between. This CDR3 has 16 amino acids. Germline lookup yields CDR1 SGHTA and CDR2 FQGNSA. The CDR3 spells CASSRPPGAGGNTIYF. The CDR3 region has the DNA TGTGCCAGCAGTCGACCTCCGGGTGCTGGGGGAAACACCATATATTTT.

In this sample, this clone turned up once. J is TRBJ2-7 and V is TRBV4-2; unclear D gene. V gave up 4 bases and J gave up 2 bases, with 12 bases separating them. This CDR3 spans 14 amino acids. Germline values: CDR1 LGHNA, CDR2 YNFKEQ. In nucleotides, the CDR3 is TGTGCCAGCAGCCCCCCCGGCCCTACCTACGAGCAGTACTTC. As protein: CASSPPGPTYEQYF.

This chain uses TRBV6-2 or TRBV6-3 with TRBJ1-1; a possible D gene is TRBD1 (5 bases). This CDR3 contains 17 residues. V gave up 6 bases and J gave up 0 bases, with 20 bases separating them. CDR1 is MNHEY, CDR2 SVGEGT, per germline. CDR3 coding DNA: TGTGCCAGCAGCAGCACCCGGGAGGGGTGGATGAACACTGAAGCTTTCTTT. Translation gives CASSSTREGWMNTEAFF.

The CDR3 region is CASSQGTGGSTEAFF. The CDR3 DNA reads TGTGCCAGCAGCCAAGGGACAGGGGGAAGCACTGAAGCTTTCTTT. The chain combines TRBV3-1 (or the pseudogene TRBV3-2) with TRBJ1-1; 10 nucleotides match TRBD1. The CDR3 consists of 15 residues. The V gene end was trimmed by 1 base and the J gene end by 4 bases; junction bases not matched to a gene: 3. The germline V gene encodes CDR1 LGHDT and CDR2 YNNKEL (reference sequence).

The V gene is TRBV15, the J gene TRBJ1-1; D is perhaps TRBD1 (5 bases). The CDR3 consists of 15 residues. CDR1 and CDR2 (germline): LNHNV, YYDKDF (reference sequence). V gave up 8 bases and J gave up 6 bases, with 22 bases separating them. The CDR3 DNA follows: TGTGCCACCGGGCGGGGAACAGCAGGGACCCCTGAAGCTTTCTTT. This translates into CATGRGTAGTPEAFF.

The J gene is TRBJ1-5, the V gene TRBV7-2, with D maybe TRBD1 (6 bases). The ends were cut back, 1 base at V and 7 bases at J, with 14 bases in the middle. CDR1 and CDR2 (germline): SGHTA, FQGNSA. This CDR3 has 15 amino acids. The CDR3 region has the DNA TGTGCCAGCAGCTTAGTTGGGGGCGGGAACCAGCCCCAGCATTTT. Translation gives CASSLVGGGNQPQHF. Full variable domain (outside the CDR3, taken from reference TRBV7-2 and TRBJ1-5): GAGVSQSPSNKVTEKGKDVELRCDPISGHTALYWYRQSLGQGLEFLIYFQGNSAPDKSGLPSDRFSAERTGGSVSTLTIQRTQQEDSAVYLCASSLVGGGNQPQHFGDGTRLSIL.

The CDR3 coding sequence is TGCGCCAGCAGCCAAGATCCCCCCAGGGGCTACACCTTC. Protein sequence: CASSQDPPRGYTF. The chain is built from TRBV4-3 and TRBJ1-2; the D is unclear. The CDR3 sequence is 13 residues long. V was trimmed by 0 bases and J by 8 bases, leaving 10 bases between them. Germline CDR1 reads LGHNA; CDR2 reads YSLEER.

J is TRBJ1-6 and V is TRBV30, with no clear D. This CDR3 region has 14 residues. With 0 bases removed from V and 13 bases from J, the gap between germline ends came to 16 bases. The germline V gene has CDR1 GTSNPN and CDR2 SVGIG (reference sequence). CDR3 loop: CAWSVVADREPLHF. The CDR3 DNA follows: TGTGCCTGGAGTGTAGTTGCGGATCGGGAGCCCCTCCACTTT.

The V gene is TRBV3-1 (or the pseudogene TRBV3-2), the J gene TRBJ2-3; D is possibly TRBD2 (6 bases). The CDR3 extends over 15 amino acids. Trimming shortened V by 4 bases and J by 2 bases, and 13 bases separated the two germline ends. CDR1 LGHDT and CDR2 YNNKEL come from the germline V gene (reference sequence). CDR3 loop: CASSLRDFNTDTQYF. The CDR3 coding sequence is TGTGCCAGCAGCCTCCGGGACTTCAACACAGATACGCAGTATTTT.

The J gene is TRBJ2-2, the V gene TRBV7-6; unclear D gene. Germline-derived CDR1 and CDR2 are SGHVS and FNYEAQ. V lost 5 bases and J lost 3, with 10 bases in between. This CDR3 has 14 amino acids. This CDR3 reads CASSALRDTGELFF. Here the CDR3 DNA reads TGTGCCAGCAGCGCCCTTAGGGACACCGGGGAGCTGTTTTTT.

The chain combines TRBV18 with TRBJ2-6; TRBD1 matches 7 bases. Germline V gives CDR1 KGHSH, CDR2 LQKENI. This CDR3 comprises 17 residues. J was trimmed by 2 bases and V by 3 bases; bases with no gene match: 7. The CDR3 nucleotides read TGTGCCAGCTCACCGATTTATACAGGGGCTGGGGCCAACGTCCTGACTTTC. Translating it yields CASSPIYTGAGANVLTF.

The CDR3 DNA reads as TGTGCCATCGCGGGTAGCGGGTTATACGAGCAGTACTTC. Residues: CAIAGSGLYEQYF. This sequence joins TRBV10-3 and TRBJ2-7, with 7 positions matching TRBD2. This CDR3 comprises 13 residues. Trimming cost V 8 bases and J 4 bases; bases outside gene matches: 8. From germline, CDR1 is ENHRY and CDR2 SYGVKD.

The table lists this clone with a count of one. The chain links TRBV7-2 to TRBJ1-1, with no clear D. Germline CDR1 SGHTA, CDR2 FQGNSA. Deletions cut 5 bases from V and 0 bases from J, with 10 bases between. This CDR3 has 14 residues. In DNA, the CDR3 is TGTGCCAGCAGCCCACAGATCTTGAACACTGAAGCTTTCTTT. As protein: CASSPQILNTEAFF.

The rearrangement links TRBV19 to TRBJ1-1; a possible D gene is TRBD1 (5 bases). The CDR3 sequence is 11 residues long. Germline V gene sequence: CDR1 LNHDA, CDR2 SQIVND (reference sequence). Trimming left V 5 bases short and J 10 bases short, with 11 bases between. The CDR3 loop is CASSPGGGAFF. CDR3 bases: TGTGCCAGTAGTCCCGGGGGGGGAGCTTTCTTT.

The table lists this clone with a count of one. V usage is TRBV11-2 and J usage is TRBJ2-3; the match to TRBD1 covers 7 bases. V gave up 5 bases and J gave up 2 bases; unmatched junction bases: 4. The CDR3 loop spans 14 amino acids. CDR1 SGHAT and CDR2 FQNNGV come from the germline V gene. The CDR3 here is CASSPDRTTDTQYF. The CDR3 DNA reads TGTGCCAGCAGCCCGGACAGGACCACAGATACGCAGTATTTT.